One and the same sample provided the 20 T cell receptor beta chains below, sequenced in a study of T cell changes during pregnancy in multiple sclerosis. Repertoires were generated with immunoSEQ multiplex PCR, while TCRdb's copy carries only in-frame clones and drops some. Altogether more than 90,000 clones are present, 92% being singletons, with the ten largest covering 1.5%. The sample in question was peripheral blood, obtained in the third trimester of pregnancy. These TCRs come from a female donor with multiple sclerosis, enrolled in a pregnancy study.

The chain is built from TRBV9 and TRBJ2-3; TRBD1 matches 7 bases. Per germline, CDR1 SGDLS and CDR2 YYNGEE. This CDR3 contains 16 residues. Trimming took 4 bases from V and 3 from J; bases not matched to a gene: 11. The CDR3 loop is CASSTLTGIGTDTQYF. The CDR3 region has the DNA TGTGCCAGCAGCACCTTGACAGGGATTGGAACAGATACGCAGTATTTT.

V is TRBV6-1 and J is TRBJ2-7, with TRBD1 identical over 7 bases. The V segment lost 7 bases and the J segment 5 bases; nucleotides outside the gene matches: 5. The germline V gene has CDR1 MNHNS and CDR2 SASEGT. The CDR3 runs 12 residues. CDR3 bases: TGTGCCAGCACGACAGGGATCAACGAGCAGTACTTC. Translated: CASTTGINEQYF.

This rearrangement joins TRBV19 to TRBJ1-3, with 11 nucleotides matching TRBD1. Germline V lookup: CDR1 LNHDA, CDR2 SQIVND (reference sequence). CDR3 length: 17 residues. Trimming took 5 bases from V and 0 from J; bases not matched to a gene: 6. For the CDR3, the DNA is TGTGCCAGTAGTCCAGGGACAGGGGGAAGCTCTGGAAACACCATATATTTT. This encodes CASSPGTGGSSGNTIYF. The entire variable domain, with the rest obtained from reference TRBV19 and TRBJ1-3, is as follows: DGGITQSPKYLFRKEGQNVTLSCEQNLNHDAMYWYRQDPGQGLRLIYYSQIVNDFQKGDIAEGYSVSREKKESFPLTVTSAQKNPTAFYLCASSPGTGGSSGNTIYFGEGSWLTVV.

This chain uses TRBV28 with TRBJ2-7; tentatively, D is TRBD1 (6 bases). V lost 3 bases and J lost 7, with 22 bases in between. This CDR3 region has 16 residues. Germline V gene sequence: CDR1 MDHEN, CDR2 SYDVKM. CDR3 sequence (DNA): TGTGCCAGCAGTTTTGGTTTGGGACAAATCCTTCCTGAGCAGTACTTC. Its translation is CASSFGLGQILPEQYF.

This clone has just a few counts. One end of the junction does not line up with germline, which may come from a read error. The chain has TRBV7-2 and TRBJ1-5; no definite D call. Germline V gives CDR1 SGHTA, CDR2 FQGNSA. This CDR3 is built from 13 residues. CDR3 amino acids: CASSLDSDQPQHF. The CDR3 DNA follows: TGTGCCAGCAGCTTAGATAGCGATCAGCCCCAGCATTTT.

This clone appeared a single time. This sequence joins TRBV7-9 and TRBJ2-5; maybe TRBD1 (6 bases). The CDR3 spans 16 residues. Germline CDR1 and CDR2: SEHNR and FQNEAQ (reference sequence). V lost 5 bases and J lost 3, with 19 bases in between. CDR3 DNA sequence: TGTGCCAGCAGCCTGCTCAGACAGGTATTCGAAGAGACCCAGTACTTC. Translated: CASSLLRQVFEETQYF. The full variable domain, rest sourced from reference TRBV7-9 and TRBJ2-5, is DTGVSQNPRHKITKRGQNVTFRCDPISEHNRLYWYRQTLGQGPEFLTYFQNEAQLEKSRLLSDRFSAERPKGSFSTLEIQRTEQGDSAMYLCASSLLRQVFEETQYFGPGTRLLVL.

V gene TRBV5-6 combines with J gene TRBJ2-7, with a weak D call TRBD1 (6 bases). With 0 bases removed from V and 7 bases from J, the gap between germline ends came to 11 bases. This CDR3 contains 13 residues. Germline V gives CDR1 SGHDT, CDR2 YYEEEE. The CDR3 DNA reads as TGTGCCAGCAGCTTGGGGGGGCCCGGGGAGCAGTACTTC. It is translated as CASSLGGPGEQYF.

This clone was observed a handful of times. The chain links TRBV5-1 to TRBJ2-2; TRBD2 might be the D (6 bases). V lost 0 bases to trimming and J lost 3 bases, with 9 bases between them. CDR1 and CDR2 (germline): SGHRS, YFSETQ. This CDR3 spans 15 amino acids. The CDR3 DNA reads TGCGCCAGCAGCTTGGACGGGGGACACACCGGGGAGCTGTTTTTT. It specifies CASSLDGGHTGELFF.

The chain uses TRBV2 and TRBJ1-1, with TRBD1 identical over 9 bases. Germline CDR1 reads SNHLY; CDR2 reads FYNNEI. CDR3 length: 16 residues. V trimming: 2 bases; J trimming: 5 bases; junction bases outside the gene matches: 9. The CDR3 DNA is TGTGCCAGCAGTGAACCCAGGGACAGGGCGGGGACTGAAGCTTTCTTT. This gives the protein CASSEPRDRAGTEAFF.

Written as DNA, the CDR3 is TGCGCCAGCAGCTCCCCAGAACCTACAGATACGCAGTATTTT. Protein product: CASSSPEPTDTQYF. V and J are TRBV5-1 and TRBJ2-3; no clear D. Germline lookup yields CDR1 SGHRS and CDR2 YFSETQ. The V gene lost 3 bases and the J gene lost 3 bases, with 11 bases spanning the gap. This CDR3 region has 14 residues.

The chain carries TRBV5-4 and TRBJ1-2; 10 bases line up with TRBD1. With V trimmed by 4 bases and J by 5 bases, 8 bases remained unmatched. The V gene's germline CDR1 is SGHNT and CDR2 YYREEE (reference sequence). The CDR3 covers 15 residues. CDR3 DNA: TGTGCCAGCAGCCACCGGGACAGGGGCCCTTATGGCTACACCTTC. This encodes CASSHRDRGPYGYTF.

This clone was detected only once. This chain links TRBV2 with TRBJ2-2; the match to TRBD1 covers 7 bases. Germline lookup yields CDR1 SNHLY and CDR2 FYNNEI. The CDR3 has 15 residues. J was trimmed by 6 bases and V by 1 base; bases with no gene match: 5. CDR3 sequence (DNA): TGTGCCAGCAGTGAAGGTTCAGGGGGACCCGGGGAGCTGTTTTTT. Amino acids: CASSEGSGGPGELFF. Full variable domain (remainder filled in from reference TRBV2 and TRBJ2-2): EPEVTQTPSHQVTQMGQEVILRCVPISNHLYFYWYRQILGQKVEFLVSFYNNEISEKSEIFDDQFSVERPDGSNFTLKIRSTKLEDSAMYFCASSEGSGGPGELFFGEGSRLTVL.

The V call is TRBV27, the J call TRBJ2-2; D unresolved. Germline V CDR1 and CDR2: MNHEY, SMNVEV (reference sequence). V gave up 2 bases and J gave up 5 bases, with 9 bases separating them. The CDR3 has 14 amino acids. The CDR3 region is CASSLIRQTGELFF. In nucleotides, the CDR3 is TGTGCCAGCAGTTTAATACGCCAGACCGGGGAGCTGTTTTTT.

In DNA form, the CDR3 reads TGTGCCAGCAGCTTCGGGACAGGGGATCGAGGTACTGAAGCTTTCTTT. Encoded protein: CASSFGTGDRGTEAFF. V gene TRBV7-9 combines with J gene TRBJ1-1, with 10 bases lining up with TRBD1. The CDR3 extends over 16 amino acids. The J segment lost 5 bases and the V segment lost 3 bases, leaving 9 bases of the junction unmatched. CDR1 and CDR2 (germline): SEHNR, FQNEAQ (reference sequence).

This clone has a single count. The rearrangement links TRBV7-3 to TRBJ1-2, with unresolved D. V lost 5 bases and J 3 bases, leaving 19 bases between the germline ends. The CDR3 is 16 amino acids. Looked up from germline, CDR1 is SGHTA and CDR2 is FQGTGA. Here the CDR3 reads CASSPTPRFSYYGYTF. The CDR3 DNA sequence: TGTGCCAGCAGCCCGACTCCCCGGTTTTCTTACTATGGCTACACCTTC. Together with reference TRBV7-3 and TRBJ1-2, the CDR3 gives the full variable domain: GAGVSQTPSNKVTEKGKYVELRCDPISGHTALYWYRQSLGQGPEFLIYFQGTGAADDSGLPNDRFFAVRPEGSVSTLKIQRTERGDSAVYLCASSPTPRFSYYGYTFGSGTRLTVV.

This clone was recorded only once. The V call is TRBV5-4, the J call TRBJ1-1, with D perhaps matching TRBD1 (5 bases). The germline CDR1 and CDR2 sequences are SGHNT and YYREEE (reference sequence). Trimming took off 4 bases at V and 3 bases at J, with 19 bases between the two ends. This CDR3 spans 16 amino acids. CDR3: CASSPPSGGGDTEAFF. The CDR3 DNA follows: TGTGCCAGCAGCCCCCCCAGCGGCGGGGGGGACACTGAAGCTTTCTTT.

The chain links TRBV27 to TRBJ2-5, with 8 nucleotides matching TRBD1. Judging by the DNA end, TRBJ2-7 fits better; the J call may be wrong. There are 15 residues in the CDR3. In germline, CDR1 is MNHEY, CDR2 SMNVEV (reference sequence). CDR3 in amino acids: CASSPIRRQGNEQYF. Written as DNA, the CDR3 is TGTGCCAGCAGCCCCATCCGGAGACAGGGGAACGAGCAGTACTTC.

This sequence joins TRBV7-3 and TRBJ2-7; TRBD1 matches 7 bases. The V segment lost 1 base and the J segment 3 bases; nucleotides outside the gene matches: 6. The CDR3 consists of 15 residues. From germline, CDR1 is SGHTA and CDR2 FQGTGA. CDR3 loop: CASSLNRGAYYEQYF. CDR3 nucleotide sequence: TGTGCCAGCAGCTTAAACAGGGGCGCCTACTACGAGCAGTACTTC.

CDR3: CASSVEPGQGYNEQFF. CDR3 nucleotide sequence: TGTGCCAGCAGCGTAGAGCCGGGACAGGGCTACAATGAGCAGTTCTTC. The V and J genes are TRBV9 and TRBJ2-1; 9 bases line up with TRBD1. The V gene's germline CDR1 is SGDLS and CDR2 YYNGEE. This CDR3 is 16 amino acids long. Trimming at V came to 0 bases and at J to 3 bases, leaving 4 bases not matched to a gene.

This chain links TRBV6-5 with TRBJ2-7; D not certain. Trimming cost V 6 bases and J 0 bases, with 12 bases left between them. The CDR3 sequence is 14 residues long. Germline V gives CDR1 MNHEY, CDR2 SVGAGI. The CDR3 DNA follows: TGTGCCAGCAGGAGAACCCCCTCCTCCTACGAGCAGTACTTC. This translates into CASRRTPSSYEQYF.